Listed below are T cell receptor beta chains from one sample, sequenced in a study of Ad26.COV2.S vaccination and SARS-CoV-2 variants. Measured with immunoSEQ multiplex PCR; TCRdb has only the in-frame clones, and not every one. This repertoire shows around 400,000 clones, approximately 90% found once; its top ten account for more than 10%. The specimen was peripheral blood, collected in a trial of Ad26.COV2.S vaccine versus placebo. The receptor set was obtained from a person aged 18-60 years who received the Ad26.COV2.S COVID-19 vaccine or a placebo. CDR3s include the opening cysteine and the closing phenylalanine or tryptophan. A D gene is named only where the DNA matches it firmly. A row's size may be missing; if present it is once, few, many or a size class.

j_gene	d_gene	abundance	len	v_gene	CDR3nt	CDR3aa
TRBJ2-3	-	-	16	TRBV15	TGTGCCACCAGCAGAGATCGACGTCACAGCACAGATACGCAGTATTTT	CATSRDRRHSTDTQYF
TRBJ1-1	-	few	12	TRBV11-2	TGTGCCAGCAGCCGAACCGACGCTGAAGCTTTCTTT	CASSRTDAEAFF
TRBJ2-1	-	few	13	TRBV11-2	TGTGCCAGCAGCTTAGCCCAGGGGAATGAGCAGTTCTTC	CASSLAQGNEQFF
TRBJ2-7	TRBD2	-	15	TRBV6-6	TGTGCCAGCAGTACCCCTAGCGGGAGGCCCTACGAGCAGTACTTC	CASSTPSGRPYEQYF
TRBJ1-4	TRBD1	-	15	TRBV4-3	TGCGCCAGCAGCCAGAAAGACAGGGGAAATGAAAAACTGTTTTTT	CASSQKDRGNEKLFF
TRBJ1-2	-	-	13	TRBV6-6	TGTGCCAGCAGTTACGGACTTCTATATGGCTACACCTTC	CASSYGLLYGYTF
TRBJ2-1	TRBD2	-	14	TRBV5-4	TGTGCCAGCTCCACTAGCGGCTCCTACAATGAGCAGTTCTTC	CASSTSGSYNEQFF
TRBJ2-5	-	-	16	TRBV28	TGTGCCAGCAGCTCCCGAACAGGAATGGAACAAGAGACCCAGTACTTC	CASSSRTGMEQETQYF
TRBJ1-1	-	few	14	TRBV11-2	TGTGCCAGCAGCTTACTTGGCAGGGGAACTGAAGCTTTCTTT	CASSLLGRGTEAFF
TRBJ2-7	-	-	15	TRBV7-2	TGTGCCAGCAGCTTAAGGTTGCAGGGTGGTGGCGAGCAGTACTTC	CASSLRLQGGGEQYF
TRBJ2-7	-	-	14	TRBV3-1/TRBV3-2	TGTGCCAGCAGCCATGGGCAGCTCGGACACGAGCAGTACTTC	CASSHGQLGHEQYF
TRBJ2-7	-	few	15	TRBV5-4	TGTGCCAGCAGCTTGGAAGGCGGGAATAGGGTCGAGCAGTACTTC	CASSLEGGNRVEQYF
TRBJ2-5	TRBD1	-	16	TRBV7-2	TGTGCCAGCAGCCCTAAGGCAGGGGGCGCGGAAGAGACCCAGTACTTC	CASSPKAGGAEETQYF
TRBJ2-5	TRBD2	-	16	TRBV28	TGTGCCAGCAAGGAAGCGACTAGCGCCTTCCAAGAGACCCAGTACTTC	CASKEATSAFQETQYF
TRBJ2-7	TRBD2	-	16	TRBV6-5	TGTGCCAGCAGTTACCCCCATAGTAGCGGGATCTACGAGCAGTACTTC	CASSYPHSSGIYEQYF
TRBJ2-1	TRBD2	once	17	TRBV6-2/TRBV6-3	TGTGCCAGCAGTTACTCCCCCCCTAGCGGGACTTACAATGAGCAGTTCTTC	CASSYSPPSGTYNEQFF
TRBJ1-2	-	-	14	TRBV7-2	TGTGCCAGCAGCCTAAAACAGGGTAGCTATGGCTACACCTTC	CASSLKQGSYGYTF
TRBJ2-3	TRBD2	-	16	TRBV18	TGTGCCAGCTCACTCCCGGGACTAGCGACGACAGATACGCAGTATTTT	CASSLPGLATTDTQYF
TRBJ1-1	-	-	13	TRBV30	TGTGCCTGGAGTCCTGGAGTGAACACTGAAGCTTTCTTT	CAWSPGVNTEAFF
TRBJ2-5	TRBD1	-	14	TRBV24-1	TGTGCCAATAGGGACAGTCTCCTCCAAGAGACCCAGTACTTC	CANRDSLLQETQYF
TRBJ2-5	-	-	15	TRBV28	TGTGCCAGCAGTGGTCTGGGGGCTGAACAAGAGACCCAGTACTTC	CASSGLGAEQETQYF
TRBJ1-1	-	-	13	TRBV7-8	TGTGCCAGCGACAGGTTAATGAACACTGAAGCTTTCTTT	CASDRLMNTEAFF
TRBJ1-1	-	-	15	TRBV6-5	TGTGCCAGCAGTACCCGAGGTGGGGTGAACACTGAAGCTTTCTTT	CASSTRGGVNTEAFF
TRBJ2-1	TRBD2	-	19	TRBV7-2	TGTGCCAGCAGCCCCCTCGGTTTGGTAGCGGGAGGACCGAACAATGAGCAGTTCTTC	CASSPLGLVAGGPNNEQFF
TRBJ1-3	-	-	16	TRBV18	TGTGCCAGCTCCGGACAGCAACCTCTCTCTGGAAACACCATATATTTT	CASSGQQPLSGNTIYF